The 8 T cell receptor beta chains listed next were all sequenced from one sample in a study of blood T cell repertoires in COVID-19. The method was immunoSEQ multiplex PCR; TCRdb's version includes in-frame clones alone and lacks a portion of them. This sample has more than 75,000 clones, with roughly 85% found just once. Material: peripheral blood. The receptors originated from a man aged 25-45 years with acute or convalescent COVID-19.

This clone is medium-sized within its sample. The same CDR3 is also encoded by other DNA sequences in this sample. This chain links TRBV5-6 with TRBJ1-1; the D is unclear. The germline V and J ends were trimmed by 4 bases and 4 bases, with 8 bases remaining between them. Germline V gives CDR1 SGHDT, CDR2 YYEEEE. This CDR3 has 12 residues. CDR3 nucleotides: TGTGCCAGCAGCCTACGGGGCACTGAAGCTTTCTTT. This sequence encodes CASSLRGTEAFF. The whole variable domain, filled in from reference TRBV5-6 and TRBJ1-1, reads DAGVTQSPTHLIKTRGQQVTLRCSPKSGHDTVSWYQQALGQGPQFIFQYYEEEERQRGNFPDRFSGHQFPNYSSELNVNALLLGDSALYLCASSLRGTEAFFGQGTRLTVV.

This clone was seen only once. The rearrangement uses TRBV27 and TRBJ2-3, with 7 bases lining up with TRBD1. The length of the CDR3 is 14 residues. In germline, CDR1 is MNHEY, CDR2 SMNVEV (reference sequence). J was trimmed by 6 bases and V by 4 bases; bases with no gene match: 7. This chain's CDR3 is CASSSNRGWDTQYF. The CDR3, as DNA: TGTGCCAGCAGTTCCAACAGGGGCTGGGATACGCAGTATTTT.

This chain links TRBV28 with TRBJ1-2, with D tentatively TRBD1 (5 bases). Looked up from germline, CDR1 is MDHEN and CDR2 is SYDVKM. The V end lost 11 bases, the J end lost 8 bases, and 24 bases lay between the germline ends. The CDR3 is 14 amino acids. CDR3 nucleotides: TGTGCCCACACTAAGAGGGCAGGGACTTGGGGCTACACCTTC. Translating gives CAHTKRAGTWGYTF.

This chain's CDR3 is CASSFGTPNQPQHF. In nucleotides, the CDR3 is TGTGCCAGCAGCTTCGGGACACCTAATCAGCCCCAGCATTTT. The chain links TRBV7-9 to TRBJ1-5, with D maybe TRBD1 (6 bases). V was trimmed by 3 bases and J by 4 bases, leaving 10 bases between them. CDR1 SEHNR and CDR2 FQNEAQ come from the germline V gene (reference sequence). CDR3 length equals 14 residues.

This clone occurred once. The chain employs TRBV18 and TRBJ2-7; tentatively, D is TRBD2 (5 bases). Per the germline V gene, CDR1 is KGHSH and CDR2 is LQKENI. With 6 bases removed from V and 0 bases from J, the gap between germline ends came to 12 bases. This CDR3 has 14 residues. CDR3 residues: CASSPWGDSYEQYF. Written as DNA, the CDR3 is TGTGCCAGCTCGCCTTGGGGAGACTCCTACGAGCAGTACTTC.

The gene calls are TRBV5-5 and TRBJ2-7; no definite D call. The V and J ends lost 0 bases and 3 bases respectively, with 10 bases between them. Per germline, CDR1 SGHKS and CDR2 YYEKEE (reference sequence). The CDR3 consists of 14 residues. CDR3 nucleotide sequence: TGTGCCAGCAGCTTGGTTGCTGGTAGCTACGAGCAGTACTTC. Its protein is CASSLVAGSYEQYF.

The rearrangement links TRBV19 to TRBJ2-7, with D possibly TRBD2 on 6 matching bases. CDR1 and CDR2 from the germline V gene are LNHDA and SQIVND (reference sequence). V was pared by 10 bases and J by 5 bases, with 15 bases between. The CDR3 has 12 amino acids. CDR3 residues: CATRAGFHEQYF. CDR3 bases: TGTGCCACCAGGGCGGGGTTCCACGAGCAGTACTTC.

The chain employs TRBV2 and TRBJ2-5; 7 bases match TRBD2. J lost 4 bases, V lost 5 bases, and 10 bases had no gene match. CDR1 SNHLY and CDR2 FYNNEI come from the germline V gene. The CDR3 runs 15 residues. Here the CDR3 DNA reads TGTGCCAGCAGTCGCAGGGACTTAGCGGGAGAGACCCAGTACTTC. This encodes CASSRRDLAGETQYF.